A single sample gave rise to the 27 T cell receptor beta chains below, sequenced in a study of early T cells in non-severe SARS-CoV-2 infection. TCRdb re-called the 5' RACE reads through MiXCR, storing one row per CDR3 protein. Among approximately 69,000 distinct CDR3 sequences listed, around 11% were seen once. The sample here was whole blood, taken at baseline. The source is an adult who was a healthcare worker with PCR-confirmed SARS-CoV-2 infection or an uninfected control (not recorded which).

The chain is built from TRBV28 and TRBJ1-6; tentatively, D is TRBD1 (6 bases). Germline lookup yields CDR1 MDHEN and CDR2 SYDVKM. This CDR3 has 16 amino acids. V was shortened by 6 bases and J by 9 bases, with 21 bases between the two germline ends. This CDR3 is CASRNRVLGSGSPLHF. CDR3 bases: TGTGCCAGCAGGAACAGGGTACTTGGTTCGGGTTCACCCCTCCACTTT.

V gene TRBV6-6 combines with J gene TRBJ2-5, with D possibly being TRBD2 (6 bases). The germline V and J ends were trimmed by 6 bases and 5 bases, with 19 bases remaining between them. Germline V CDR1 and CDR2: MNHNY, SVGAGI (reference sequence). The CDR3 loop spans 15 amino acids. For the CDR3, the DNA is TGTGCCAGCAGGGACGCTCGGGGAGGACGGGAGACCCAGTACTTC. Its translation: CASRDARGGRETQYF.

This clonotype occurred many times. The junction departs from the called germline gene at one end, perhaps through a read error. The chain has TRBV11-2 and TRBJ2-4, with D possibly matching TRBD1 (6 bases). This CDR3 contains 11 residues. Germline CDR1 is SGHAT and CDR2 is FQNNGV. This CDR3 reads CASSIDRTTTF. CDR3 sequence (DNA): TGTGCCAGCAGCATCGACAGGACGACTACCTTC.

This clonotype was observed a single time. This chain joins TRBV5-1 and TRBJ1-2; no definite D call. Trimming removed 0 bases from V and 4 bases from J, with 10 bases in between. Germline V gene sequence: CDR1 SGHRS, CDR2 YFSETQ. The CDR3 covers 14 residues. CDR3 nucleotide sequence: TGCGCCAGCAGCTTGGGCCAGAGTCCCTATGGCTACACCTTC. This gives the protein CASSLGQSPYGYTF.

CDR3 nucleotides: TGCAGCGTTGAAGGGGGTAAGGACACTGAAGCTTTCTTT. Protein: CSVEGGKDTEAFF. The chain recombines TRBV29-1 with TRBJ1-1; D is unresolved. Trimming took 1 base from V and 3 from J, leaving 9 bases between them. The germline V gene has CDR1 SQVTM and CDR2 ANQGSEA. This CDR3 is 13 amino acids long.

The chain joins TRBV12-3 or TRBV12-4 to TRBJ2-7; 8 bases are shared with TRBD1. The V gene end was trimmed by 3 bases and the J gene end by 3 bases; junction bases not matched to a gene: 4. The CDR3 runs to 14 residues. CDR3 sequence: CASSLAGGHYEQYF. The CDR3 DNA is TGTGCCAGCAGTTTGGCAGGGGGCCACTACGAGCAGTACTTC.

The gene calls are TRBV28 and TRBJ2-3; TRBD2 aligns across 7 bases. The V gene's germline CDR1 is MDHEN and CDR2 SYDVKM. V shed 8 bases, J shed 2 bases, and the junction held 10 bases outside the gene matches. This CDR3 has 15 amino acids. CDR3 protein: CASRHRGGYTDTQYF. The CDR3, as DNA: TGTGCCAGCCGACACCGCGGGGGATACACAGATACGCAGTATTTT.

The chain recombines TRBV12-3 or TRBV12-4 with TRBJ1-5; possibly TRBD1 for D (6 bases). The CDR3 contains 14 residues. V shed 3 bases and J shed 4 bases, with 10 bases lying between them. This CDR3 is CASSLGASNQPQHF. The CDR3 coding sequence is TGTGCCAGCAGTTTGGGGGCAAGTAATCAGCCCCAGCATTTT.

This chain connects TRBV5-6 to TRBJ1-4; 9 bases fit TRBD1. Trimming removed 0 bases from V and 8 bases from J; junction bases left unmatched: 5. Germline CDR1 SGHDT, CDR2 YYEEEE. The length of the CDR3 is 15 residues. CDR3 residues: CASSLVGQGFEKLFF. CDR3 nucleotide sequence: TGTGCCAGCAGCTTGGTGGGACAGGGATTCGAAAAACTGTTTTTT.

The chain uses TRBV9 and TRBJ2-1; TRBD2 agrees at 8 bases. From germline, CDR1 is SGDLS and CDR2 YYNGEE. The V and J ends lost 2 bases and 5 bases, in that order; junction bases with no gene match: 6. This CDR3 has 15 amino acids. In DNA, the CDR3 is TGTGCCAGCAGCGTGTTCTCAGCGGGGGACAATGAGCAGTTCTTC. It codes for CASSVFSAGDNEQFF.

V and J are TRBV29-1 and TRBJ1-2; no firm D call. Germline V CDR1 and CDR2: SQVTM, ANQGSEA. CDR3 size: 14 residues. Trimming took 6 bases from V and 2 from J, leaving 16 bases between them. The CDR3 nucleotides are TGCAGCGTGGGAGGCGCCCCGGGAAACTATGGCTACACCTTC. Encoded protein: CSVGGAPGNYGYTF.

In its sample, this clonotype was seen many times. This chain connects TRBV9 to TRBJ2-1; D may be TRBD1 (5 bases). Trimming cost V 5 bases and J 2 bases, with 14 bases left between them. CDR3 length equals 15 residues. CDR1 and CDR2 from the germline V gene are SGDLS and YYNGEE. In DNA form, the CDR3 reads TGTGCCAGCAGTGCGGCAGGGCGCACCTACAATGAGCAGTTCTTC. Protein product: CASSAAGRTYNEQFF.

This clonotype has a count of ten or more. The chain links TRBV27 to TRBJ1-1; tentative D call: TRBD1 (6 bases). CDR3 length equals 13 residues. Germline V gene lookup returns CDR1 MNHEY and CDR2 SMNVEV (reference sequence). The germline V and J ends were trimmed by 0 bases and 7 bases, with 9 bases remaining between them. CDR3 loop: CASSLSTRGEAFF. For the CDR3, the DNA is TGTGCCAGCAGTTTATCGACCAGGGGTGAAGCTTTCTTT.

CDR3 loop: CASSLTRGREQYF. In DNA, the CDR3 is TGTGCCAGCAGCTTAACCCGAGGGCGCGAGCAGTACTTC. This chain links TRBV7-2 with TRBJ2-7; possible D gene TRBD2, 5 bases. Germline V gene sequence: CDR1 SGHTA, CDR2 FQGNSA. The CDR3 runs to 13 residues. V shed 2 bases and J shed 6 bases, with 11 bases lying between them.

This rearrangement joins TRBV28 to TRBJ2-1, with 8 bases aligning to TRBD1. The germline CDR1 and CDR2 sequences are MDHEN and SYDVKM. The CDR3 contains 21 residues. The J segment lost 5 bases and the V segment lost 4 bases, leaving 25 bases of the junction unmatched. CDR3 bases: TGTGCCAGCAGTTATCCCCCGGGGACCGGGACAGGCGTTGGTACGGACAATGAGCAGTTCTTC. Its protein is CASSYPPGTGTGVGTDNEQFF.

The CDR3 nucleotides read TGCAGCCATTGGACAGGGAGAGAGCAGTTCTTC. Translating it yields CSHWTGREQFF. This chain links TRBV29-1 with TRBJ2-1; 8 bases are shared with TRBD1. The CDR3 sequence is 11 residues long. Germline CDR1 and CDR2: SQVTM and ANQGSEA. Losses at the gene ends were 8 bases for V and 10 bases for J; bases not matched to a gene: 7.

This clonotype occurred a few times. This sequence joins TRBV20-1 and TRBJ1-2; TRBD1 is a possible D gene (5 bases). Germline-derived CDR1 and CDR2 are DFQATT and SNEGSKA (reference sequence). The V and J ends lost 5 bases and 3 bases respectively, with 25 bases between them. This CDR3 region has 17 residues. The CDR3 nucleotides read TGCAGTGCTCCTCCCTTTAAACGGGGGGACCTCTACTATGGCTACACCTTC. Protein sequence: CSAPPFKRGDLYYGYTF.

There are a few counts of this clonotype. This chain uses TRBV27 with TRBJ2-1; D is perhaps TRBD2 (6 bases). CDR3 length: 15 residues. CDR1 is MNHEY, CDR2 SMNVEV, per germline (reference sequence). Trimming shortened V by 7 bases and J by 4 bases, and 17 bases separated the two germline ends. DNA for the CDR3: TGTGCCAGCATGAAGCTCGGCGGGACTTACAATGAGCAGTTCTTC. Residues: CASMKLGGTYNEQFF.

The V gene is TRBV6-6, the J gene TRBJ2-5; the match to TRBD1 covers 7 bases. Unmatched junction bases numbered 3, after V lost 6 bases and J lost 2 bases. CDR1 is MNHNY, CDR2 SVGAGI, per germline (reference sequence). The CDR3 has 13 residues. The CDR3 bases are TGTGCCAGCAGCAACAGGGGACAAGAGACCCAGTACTTC. Translating gives CASSNRGQETQYF.

J is TRBJ2-1 and V is TRBV28, with TRBD2 identical over 9 bases. The J segment lost 0 bases and the V segment lost 5 bases, leaving 20 bases of the junction unmatched. Germline-derived CDR1 and CDR2 are MDHEN and SYDVKM. The CDR3 consists of 21 residues. CDR3 amino acids: CASSPSSFRRGGYNSYNEQFF. DNA for the CDR3: TGTGCCAGCAGTCCCAGCAGCTTCAGGCGGGGGGGTTATAACTCCTACAATGAGCAGTTCTTC.

CDR3 in DNA: TGCAGTGCTAGGAAACTAGCGGGGGGGACAGATACGCAGTATTTT. Its protein product is CSARKLAGGTDTQYF. The chain carries TRBV20-1 and TRBJ2-3; 13 bases are a match to TRBD2. CDR1 DFQATT and CDR2 SNEGSKA come from the germline V gene (reference sequence). V lost 3 bases, J lost 3 bases, and 3 bases stayed unmatched. The CDR3 is 15 residues long.

The V gene is TRBV7-7, the J gene TRBJ2-3; the match to TRBD1 covers 8 bases. J gave up 5 bases and V 5 bases, and 3 bases lay outside the gene matches. This CDR3 is 13 amino acids long. The germline V gene has CDR1 SSHAT and CDR2 FNYEAQ (reference sequence). The CDR3 DNA reads TGTGCCAGCAGCACCGACAGGGGAGATACGCAGTATTTT. Residues: CASSTDRGDTQYF. Looking up the rest from reference TRBV7-7 and TRBJ2-3 gives the full variable domain: GAGVSQSPRYKVTKRGQDVTLRCDPISSHATLYWYQQALGQGPEFLTYFNYEAQPDKSGLPSDRFSAERPEGSISTLTIQRTEQRDSAMYRCASSTDRGDTQYFGPGTRLTVL.

The chain combines TRBV4-1 with TRBJ2-1; the match to TRBD1 covers 9 bases. The V gene end was trimmed by 0 bases and the J gene end by 4 bases; junction bases not matched to a gene: 7. The CDR3 is 17 residues long. CDR1 is MGHRA, CDR2 YSYEKL, per germline. The CDR3 DNA is TGCGCCAGCAGCCAAGATTTGGGGACAGGGAGTTACAATGAGCAGTTCTTC. Translation: CASSQDLGTGSYNEQFF.

This chain uses TRBV28 with TRBJ2-1; no reliable D call. Germline-derived CDR1 and CDR2 are MDHEN and SYDVKM. Trimming stripped 11 bases from V and 7 bases from J, with 9 bases between. This CDR3 has 10 residues. CDR3 amino acids: CARIPNEQFF. The CDR3 coding sequence is TGTGCCCGAATCCCGAATGAGCAGTTCTTC.

This clonotype was detected many times. V gene TRBV11-2 combines with J gene TRBJ1-1, with D unclear. Trimming shortened V by 3 bases and J by 9 bases, and 14 bases separated the two germline ends. This CDR3 spans 13 amino acids. Germline V CDR1 and CDR2: SGHAT, FQNNGV. The CDR3 DNA is TGTGCCAGCAGCTTTGTCTCCCCACCCAAAGCTTTCTTT. It is translated as CASSFVSPPKAFF.

This clonotype was counted between two and nine times. The chain recombines TRBV5-1 with TRBJ2-7; 11 positions match TRBD2. Trimming at V came to 0 bases and at J to 4 bases, leaving 3 bases not matched to a gene. The germline gives CDR1 SGHRS, CDR2 YFSETQ. The CDR3 runs 15 residues. The CDR3 DNA sequence: TGCGCCAGCAGCTTGGCACTAGCGGGGGTTTACGAGCAGTACTTC. Translated: CASSLALAGVYEQYF.

This clonotype was seen at least ten times. V is TRBV7-9 and J is TRBJ2-1, with a weak D call TRBD2 (5 bases). Deletions cut 0 bases from V and 2 bases from J, with 11 bases between. In germline, CDR1 is SEHNR, CDR2 FQNEAQ (reference sequence). The CDR3 covers 16 residues. The CDR3 region is CASSLAIGVAYNEQFF. The CDR3 DNA reads as TGTGCCAGCAGCTTAGCGATCGGGGTAGCCTACAATGAGCAGTTCTTC.